One sample yielded the 17 T cell receptor beta chains listed below, sequenced in a study of blood T cell repertoires in COVID-19. Here immunoSEQ multiplex PCR was the method, and the copy in TCRdb shows in-frame clones only, minus some. The profile shows just over 150,000 clones, 85% of them singletons. The sample consisted of peripheral blood. All receptors derive from a human donor with acute or convalescent COVID-19. The donor label of this sample is uncertain.

The chain uses TRBV11-2 and TRBJ1-1; 8 positions agree with TRBD1. V was clipped by 5 bases and J by 1 base; unmatched bases: 6. The CDR3 contains 15 residues. Per germline, CDR1 SGHAT and CDR2 FQNNGV. The CDR3 nucleotides are TGTGCCAGCAGCCTAACAGGGGGATGGAACACTGAAGCTTTCTTT. Translated, it gives CASSLTGGWNTEAFF.

The gene calls are TRBV18 and TRBJ1-5, with D possibly matching TRBD1 (6 bases). The V and J ends lost 0 bases and 2 bases respectively, with 8 bases between them. Germline V gene data show CDR1 as KGHSH and CDR2 as LQKENI. The CDR3 consists of 15 residues. In DNA, the CDR3 is TGTGCCAGCTCACCACCGAAGGGGGGCAATCAGCCCCAGCATTTT. Translated: CASSPPKGGNQPQHF.

The CDR3 DNA reads TGTGCCAGCAGCGCCTTTCAGTGGGAGAGGGAAGGTCGGTTCCATGGCTACACCTTC. This translates into CASSAFQWEREGRFHGYTF. This chain connects TRBV9 to TRBJ1-2; the D is unclear. The V end was cut by 3 bases, the J end by 6 bases, with 30 bases between. CDR3 size: 19 residues. Germline CDR1 is SGDLS and CDR2 is YYNGEE.

This clone was observed a few times. The rearrangement links TRBV7-6 to TRBJ1-1, with 8 nucleotides matching TRBD1. J lost 2 bases, V lost 3 bases, and 8 bases had no gene match. This CDR3 has 16 residues. Per germline, CDR1 SGHVS and CDR2 FNYEAQ. The CDR3 sequence is CASSFLDRGGNTEAFF. The CDR3 region has the DNA TGTGCCAGCAGCTTTCTCGACAGGGGAGGAAACACTGAAGCTTTCTTT.

V usage is TRBV7-2 and J usage is TRBJ1-6; the match to TRBD1 covers 12 bases. After removal of 1 base from V and 4 bases from J, the junction contained 8 bases not matched to a gene. Germline lookup yields CDR1 SGHTA and CDR2 FQGNSA. The CDR3 totals 19 residues. This CDR3 is CASSLESRDRGRYNSPLHF. In nucleotides, the CDR3 is TGTGCCAGCAGCTTAGAAAGCCGGGACAGGGGGCGTTATAATTCACCCCTCCACTTT.

The gene calls are TRBV7-9 and TRBJ1-1; a weak D match, TRBD1 (6 bases). V was pared by 5 bases and J by 11 bases, with 15 bases between. CDR1 SEHNR and CDR2 FQNEAQ come from the germline V gene (reference sequence). There are 12 residues in the CDR3. CDR3 region: CASSLQGLGAFF. In DNA form, the CDR3 reads TGTGCCAGCAGCCTACAGGGCCTTGGGGCTTTCTTT. Combining the CDR3 with reference TRBV7-9 and TRBJ1-1 gives the whole variable domain DTGVSQNPRHKITKRGQNVTFRCDPISEHNRLYWYRQTLGQGPEFLTYFQNEAQLEKSRLLSDRFSAERPKGSFSTLEIQRTEQGDSAMYLCASSLQGLGAFFGQGTRLTVV.

The chain combines TRBV18 with TRBJ1-2; D might be TRBD1 (5 bases). The CDR3 is 15 amino acids. V was shortened by 4 bases and J by 0 bases, with 12 bases between the two germline ends. The germline V gene encodes CDR1 KGHSH and CDR2 LQKENI. CDR3 bases: TGTGCCAGCTCACTATTTGAGACAGCTAACTATGGCTACACCTTC. It yields the protein CASSLFETANYGYTF.

A single count supports this clone. The chain joins TRBV10-3 to TRBJ1-6; TRBD1 aligns across 7 bases. The CDR3 has 15 residues. Germline V gene sequence: CDR1 ENHRY, CDR2 SYGVKD. V dropped 3 bases and J dropped 7; count of bases not matched to a gene: 6. The CDR3 sequence is CAISEGQAQNSPLHF. The CDR3, as DNA: TGTGCCATCAGTGAAGGACAGGCCCAAAATTCACCCCTCCACTTT.

This clone has a handful of counts. The chain links TRBV25-1 to TRBJ2-7, with D unresolved. This CDR3 has 11 residues. V dropped 8 bases and J dropped 5 bases, with 10 bases sitting between them. Germline CDR1 is MGHDK and CDR2 is SYGVNS. The CDR3 DNA follows: TGTGCCAGCTCTCCCAGGAACGAGCAGTACTTC. The encoded protein is CASSPRNEQYF.

CDR3 DNA: TGTGCCACCAGTCCAGGGGGTGGCAATCAGCCCCAGCATTTT. The encoded protein is CATSPGGGNQPQHF. The chain joins TRBV24-1 to TRBJ1-5; 7 nucleotides agree with TRBD1. The CDR3 covers 14 residues. Trimming removed 6 bases from V and 2 bases from J; junction bases left unmatched: 3. Germline V gene sequence: CDR1 KGHDR, CDR2 SFDVKD.

V and J are TRBV11-2 and TRBJ1-3; 8 nucleotides agree with TRBD1. This CDR3 has 19 residues. Germline V gene lookup returns CDR1 SGHAT and CDR2 FQNNGV. The ends lost 3 bases at V and 0 bases at J; junction bases unmatched: 13. The CDR3 protein is CASSFVRPQGAFSGNTIYF. CDR3 DNA sequence: TGTGCCAGCAGCTTCGTGCGCCCTCAGGGGGCGTTCTCTGGAAACACCATATATTTT. Based on the CDR3 plus reference TRBV11-2 and TRBJ1-3, the full variable domain is EAGVAQSPRYKIIEKRQSVAFWCNPISGHATLYWYQQILGQGPKLLIQFQNNGVVDDSQLPKDRFSAERLKGVDSTLKIQPAKLEDSAVYLCASSFVRPQGAFSGNTIYFGEGSWLTVV.

This chain's CDR3 is CASNQFPYGYTF. In DNA, the CDR3 is TGTGCCAGTAACCAGTTCCCTTATGGCTACACCTTC. J is TRBJ1-2 and V is TRBV19; D is unclear. Deletions cut 7 bases from V and 5 bases from J, with 11 bases between. Germline V CDR1 and CDR2: LNHDA, SQIVND (reference sequence). CDR3 length equals 12 residues.

The chain is built from TRBV19 and TRBJ2-5, with 8 bases aligning to TRBD2. Germline V gene sequence: CDR1 LNHDA, CDR2 SQIVND (reference sequence). The V and J ends lost 1 base and 5 bases, in that order; junction bases with no gene match: 9. CDR3 length equals 16 residues. CDR3 DNA sequence: TGTGCCAGTAGTATAGGGGGTAGCGGGGTACGGGAGACCCAGTACTTC. This translates into CASSIGGSGVRETQYF. Filled out from reference TRBV19 and TRBJ2-5, the complete variable domain reads DGGITQSPKYLFRKEGQNVTLSCEQNLNHDAMYWYRQDPGQGLRLIYYSQIVNDFQKGDIAEGYSVSREKKESFPLTVTSAQKNPTAFYLCASSIGGSGVRETQYFGPGTRLLVL.

V gene TRBV19 combines with J gene TRBJ2-2, with D maybe TRBD2 (6 bases). This CDR3 comprises 17 residues. CDR1 LNHDA and CDR2 SQIVND come from the germline V gene (reference sequence). V lost 10 bases to trimming and J lost 4 bases, with 25 bases between them. The CDR3 region has the DNA TGTGCCACTCAGCGCCGGTCGTCCCGGGGGAGCACCGGGGAGCTGTTTTTT. Translating gives CATQRRSSRGSTGELFF. The entire variable domain, with the rest obtained from reference TRBV19 and TRBJ2-2, is as follows: DGGITQSPKYLFRKEGQNVTLSCEQNLNHDAMYWYRQDPGQGLRLIYYSQIVNDFQKGDIAEGYSVSREKKESFPLTVTSAQKNPTAFYLCATQRRSSRGSTGELFFGEGSRLTVL.

The chain couples TRBV7-3 to TRBJ1-2; the D gene is possibly TRBD1 (5 bases). CDR1 is SGHTA and CDR2 is FQGTGA in the germline V gene. This CDR3 spans 16 amino acids. V lost 1 base, J lost 0 bases, and 12 bases lay in between. The CDR3 sequence: CASSLRGGAPNYGYTF. The CDR3 DNA follows: TGTGCCAGCAGCTTAAGAGGCGGGGCCCCTAACTATGGCTACACCTTC.

The genes are TRBV28 and TRBJ1-2; maybe TRBD1 (5 bases). The ends were cut back, 5 bases at V and 4 bases at J, with 8 bases in the middle. CDR1 is MDHEN, CDR2 SYDVKM, per germline. The CDR3 is made up of 12 amino acids. In nucleotides, the CDR3 is TGTGCCAGCAGTCCCCAGGGCTATGGCTACACCTTC. Its protein is CASSPQGYGYTF.

This chain uses TRBV2 with TRBJ1-2, with D possibly TRBD1 on 5 matching bases. This CDR3 region has 13 residues. V was pared by 6 bases and J by 2 bases, with 10 bases between. Per the germline V gene, CDR1 is SNHLY and CDR2 is FYNNEI. CDR3 bases: TGTGCCAGCAGGCCAGGGTTCAACTATGGCTACACCTTC. Residues: CASRPGFNYGYTF.